The 24 T cell receptor beta chains below come from one sample, sequenced in a study of tissue T cells after allogeneic stem cell transplantation. TCRdb's table, derived via immunoSEQ multiplex PCR, lists solely in-frame clones and lacks some. The sample includes 15,000 to 20,000 clones, around 70% seen only once; the top ten take 0.85% to 0.95%. What was sequenced was spleen. All receptors derive from a female BALB/c mouse in good health. Strain haplotype at MHC: H2-d.

A note on this clone: Each gene name is a mouse one. Read data end 1 residue before the CDR3 end; the end is taken from the germline J gene. This chain uses TRBV13-1 with TRBJ1-4, with D maybe TRBD1 (6 bases). The V end was cut by 3 bases, the J end by 3 bases, with 12 bases between. Germline CDR1 NSHNY, CDR2 SYGAGN. This CDR3 is built from 15 residues. CDR3 region: CASSGTGRTNERLFF. The CDR3 bases that were read are TGTGCCAGCAGTGGAACAGGGAGGACCAACGAAAGATTATTT.

A note on this clone: Germline and genes: mouse. The read halts 1 residue ahead of the CDR3 end, with the missing end drawn from the germline J gene. The chain employs TRBV13-3 and TRBJ1-1; 8 bases line up with TRBD1. Germline CDR1 is NNHDY and CDR2 is SYVADS. J lost 5 bases, V lost 5 bases, and 5 bases had no gene match. This CDR3 contains 13 residues. CDR3: CASSQGARTEVFF. The CDR3 DNA, read in part, is TGTGCCAGCAGCCAGGGGGCGCGGACAGAAGTCTTC.

On this clone: All gene names here are mouse names. The CDR3 end is not reached by the read, which stops 1 residue before it; the germline J gene fills it in. The chain combines TRBV20 with TRBJ1-4; 9 nucleotides match TRBD1. Per germline, CDR1 GFQATS and CDR2 STVNSAI. V shed 3 bases and J 3 bases; nucleotides not matched to a gene: 5. This CDR3 is built from 15 residues. The sequenced CDR3 bases are TGTGGTGCTAGAGACAGGGGGGGTACCAACGAAAGATTATTT. It specifies CGARDRGGTNERLF. The CDR3 in full is CGARDRGGTNERLFF.

A note on this clone: The gene names given are mouse names. Sequencing ends 1 residue short of the CDR3 end; the germline J gene provides the rest. The chain recombines TRBV5 with TRBJ2-7, with 8 bases fitting TRBD2. Losses at the gene ends were 4 bases for V and 4 bases for J; bases not matched to a gene: 9. The CDR3 is 15 residues long. Germline loops: CDR1 LGHNA, CDR2 YNLKQL (reference sequence). CDR3 DNA, as far as it was read: TGTGCCAGCAGCCTCACAACTGGGGGAGGGTATGAACAGTAC. It translates to CASSLTTGGGYEQY. The entire CDR3 protein reads CASSLTTGGGYEQYF.

About this clone itself: Each gene name is a mouse one. The read is 1 residue too short to cover the CDR3 end, so that end is filled in from the germline J gene. The rearrangement links TRBV19 to TRBJ1-1; D gene uncertain. Germline CDR1 FNHDT, CDR2 SITEND (reference sequence). The V end was cut by 2 bases, the J end by 0 bases, with 8 bases between. The CDR3 is made up of 14 amino acids. The CDR3 reads CASSIGESNTEVFF. The sequenced CDR3 bases are TGTGCCAGCAGTATCGGGGAGTCAAACACAGAAGTCTTC.

About this clone itself: Gene labels here are mouse ones. The CDR3 end is not reached by the read, which stops 1 residue before it; the germline J gene fills it in. The J gene is TRBJ2-7, the V gene TRBV5; 10 bases fit TRBD2. The CDR3 has 14 amino acids. The germline V gene encodes CDR1 LGHNA and CDR2 YNLKQL (reference sequence). J was trimmed by 3 bases and V by 3 bases; bases with no gene match: 2. The covered CDR3 bases are TGTGCCAGCAGCCACCGACTGGGGGGCTATGAACAGTAC. Protein sequence: CASSHRLGGYEQY. The complete CDR3 sequence is CASSHRLGGYEQYF.

This clone was counted a few times. The gene names here belong to mouse. The read is 1 residue too short to cover the CDR3 end, so that end is filled in from the germline J gene. The chain is built from TRBV13-2 and TRBJ2-7; perhaps D is TRBD1 or TRBD2 (7 bases each). The CDR3 consists of 17 residues. CDR1 is NNHNN, CDR2 SYGAGS, per germline (reference sequence). Trimming took off 5 bases at V and 0 bases at J, with 21 bases between the two ends. CDR3 bases read: TGTGCCAGCGGGAGGACAGGAGGGGGGGGTAGCTCCTATGAACAGTAC. Translated: CASGRTGGGGSSYEQY. The complete CDR3 sequence is CASGRTGGGGSSYEQYF.

This clone was seen only a few times. Gene names and germline refer to mouse. The read terminates 1 residue ahead of where the CDR3 ends, so the germline J gene completes it. The chain recombines TRBV13-3 with TRBJ2-7, with 12 bases aligning to TRBD2. Germline CDR1 is NNHDY and CDR2 is SYVADS. CDR3 length: 14 residues. Trimming at V came to 3 bases and at J to 3 bases, leaving 1 base not matched to a gene. The covered CDR3 bases are TGTGCCAGCAGTGGGACTGGGGGGGTCTATGAACAGTAC. Its protein is CASSGTGGVYEQY. The entire CDR3 is CASSGTGGVYEQYF.

This clone was counted only a few times. Gene names refer to mouse genes. The read gets to within 1 residue of the CDR3 end, and the germline J gene fills in the rest. The chain carries TRBV13-2 and TRBJ1-4; D is unclear. Germline V gene data show CDR1 as NNHNN and CDR2 as SYGAGS (reference sequence). V lost 2 bases and J 0 bases, leaving 11 bases between the germline ends. This CDR3 has 16 amino acids. The CDR3 DNA, read in part, is TGTGCCAGCGGTGAAAAGACGACATTTTCCAACGAAAGATTATTT. It codes for CASGEKTTFSNERLF. Given in full, the CDR3 is CASGEKTTFSNERLFF.

Concerning this clone itself: Mouse germline and gene names are used. Read coverage stops 1 residue before the CDR3 terminus; the germline J gene supplies the remainder. The chain uses TRBV13-3 and TRBJ1-4; no definite D call. Germline CDR1 and CDR2: NNHDY and SYVADS. The V end lost 6 bases, the J end lost 0 bases, and 6 bases lay between the germline ends. The CDR3 has 13 residues. The CDR3: CASTGVSNERLFF. The CDR3 DNA, read in part, is TGTGCCAGCACGGGAGTTTCCAACGAAAGATTATTT.

Of note for this clone: Germline and genes: mouse. From the germline J gene comes the end of the CDR3, since the read stops 1 residue before it. The V call is TRBV13-2, the J call TRBJ2-1; D is unresolved. Trimming took 3 bases from V and 1 from J, leaving 5 bases between them. Germline V gene sequence: CDR1 NNHNN, CDR2 SYGAGS (reference sequence). The CDR3 contains 13 residues. The chain's CDR3 is CASGARNYAEQFF. Partial CDR3 DNA: TGTGCCAGCGGTGCCAGAAACTATGCTGAGCAGTTC.

This clone came up a few times. The listed genes are named as in mouse. The read ends 1 residue shy of where the CDR3 ends; the end is completed using the germline J gene. The rearrangement links TRBV29 to TRBJ1-4; D remains ambiguous. This CDR3 contains 12 residues. V was clipped by 3 bases and J by 6 bases, with 5 bases between them. The germline CDR1 and CDR2 sequences are MSHET and SYDVDS. This CDR3 is CASSFGDERLFF. The part of the CDR3 DNA that was read is TGTGCTAGCAGTTTTGGGGACGAAAGATTATTT.

This clone appeared a few times. Each gene name is a mouse one. The read terminates 1 residue before the CDR3 end, so the remaining end is supplied by the germline J gene. The genes are TRBV13-1 and TRBJ2-2; TRBD2 is a possible D gene (6 bases). CDR3 length: 13 residues. V was clipped by 3 bases and J by 4 bases, with 7 bases between them. Germline V CDR1 and CDR2: NSHNY, SYGAGN. This chain's CDR3 is CASSGLATGQLYF. The covered CDR3 bases are TGTGCCAGCAGTGGACTGGCCACCGGGCAGCTCTAC.

Turning to this clone: All gene names here are mouse names. The sequence runs out 1 residue before the end of the CDR3; the remainder is reconstructed from the germline J gene. V and J are TRBV4 and TRBJ1-6; a weak D match, TRBD1 (6 bases). TRBJ1-6 is an ORF for which the function is uncertain. CDR3 size: 16 residues. V lost 4 bases and J 0 bases, leaving 10 bases between the germline ends. CDR1 is LGHDT and CDR2 is YNNKQL in the germline V gene (reference sequence). The CDR3 reads CASSFGQNSYNSPLYF. CDR3 DNA (partial): TGTGCCAGCAGCTTCGGACAGAATTCCTATAATTCGCCCCTCTAC.

Details on this clone: Genes and germline come from the mouse. The observed sequence ends 1 residue before the CDR3 terminus, with the missing tail filled in from the germline J gene. This sequence joins TRBV31 and TRBJ1-1; no definite D call. The germline V gene has CDR1 GKSSPN and CDR2 SITVG. The V end lost 0 bases, the J end lost 1 base, and 6 bases lay between the germline ends. The CDR3 sequence is 13 residues long. The CDR3 loop is CAWSLSKNTEVFF. CDR3 DNA, as far as it was read: TGTGCCTGGAGTCTATCCAAAAACACAGAAGTCTTC.

Worth noting for this clone: Gene names are the mouse ones. The sequence runs out 1 residue before the end of the CDR3; the remainder is reconstructed from the germline J gene. The J gene is TRBJ1-5, the V gene TRBV20; a weak D match, TRBD1 (6 bases). The CDR3 is 13 amino acids. Germline values: CDR1 GFQATS, CDR2 STVNSAI. Trimming took off 4 bases at V and 3 bases at J, with 10 bases between the two ends. The CDR3 region is CGAKRGLNQAPLF. The covered CDR3 bases are TGTGGTGCTAAGCGGGGGCTCAACCAGGCTCCGCTT.

About this clone: Gene names denote mouse genes. Read coverage stops 1 residue before the CDR3 terminus; the germline J gene supplies the remainder. The chain carries TRBV5 and TRBJ2-1, with 10 bases lining up with TRBD2. The CDR3 is 15 amino acids. Germline CDR1 is LGHNA and CDR2 is YNLKQL (reference sequence). J gave up 5 bases and V 0 bases, and 1 base lay outside the gene matches. Partial CDR3 DNA: TGTGCCAGCAGCCAAGAGCTGGGGGGGCATGCTGAGCAGTTC. Translation: CASSQELGGHAEQF. The full-length CDR3 reads as CASSQELGGHAEQFF.

About this clone: Genes and germline come from the mouse. The CDR3 end lies 1 residue beyond the end of the read and is filled in from the germline J gene. The chain joins TRBV13-2 to TRBJ2-3, with 8 nucleotides matching TRBD2. This CDR3 spans 17 amino acids. V shed 2 bases and J 0 bases; nucleotides not matched to a gene: 8. Per germline, CDR1 NNHNN and CDR2 SYGAGS (reference sequence). The part of the CDR3 DNA that was read is TGTGCCAGCGGTGAACCCCGACTGGGGACTAGTGCAGAAACGCTGTAT. Amino acid sequence: CASGEPRLGTSAETLY. The full CDR3 sequence reads CASGEPRLGTSAETLYF.

To note about this clone: The gene symbols are mouse symbols. The CDR3 goes on 1 residue after the read ends, and that part is filled in from the germline J gene. The chain carries TRBV13-2 and TRBJ2-5; D might be TRBD1 (6 bases). Germline loops: CDR1 NNHNN, CDR2 SYGAGS (reference sequence). V lost 0 bases, J lost 0 bases, and 11 bases lay in between. The CDR3 covers 16 residues. CDR3 loop: CASGDGTGINQDTQYF. The DNA read from the CDR3 is TGTGCCAGCGGTGATGGTACAGGGATTAACCAAGACACCCAGTAC.

As regards this clone: All gene names here are mouse names. The read falls 1 residue short of the CDR3 end, and the missing part is taken from the germline J gene. This sequence joins TRBV1 and TRBJ2-5; 9 bases fit TRBD2. The CDR3 is 13 amino acids. The ends lost 5 bases at V and 4 bases at J; junction bases unmatched: 1. Germline-derived CDR1 and CDR2 are NSQYPW and LRSPGD (reference sequence). The CDR3: CTCSRLGEDTQYF. The covered CDR3 bases are TGCACCTGCAGTCGACTGGGGGAAGACACCCAGTAC. The full variable domain, in which reference TRBV1 and TRBJ2-5 provide the parts outside the CDR3, is VTLLEQNPRWRLVPRGQAVNLRCILKNSQYPWMSWYQQDLQKQLQWLFTLRSPGDKEVKSLPGADYLATRVTDTELRLQVANMSQGRTLYCTCSRLGEDTQYFGPGTRLLVL.

This clone was recorded a few times. Gene and germline names: mouse. The read gets to within 1 residue of the CDR3 end, and the germline J gene fills in the rest. This chain connects TRBV31 to TRBJ1-3, with 7 bases identical to TRBD1. The V and J ends lost 0 bases and 2 bases, in that order; junction bases with no gene match: 4. Germline V gene data show CDR1 as GKSSPN and CDR2 as SITVG. The CDR3 consists of 15 residues. The CDR3 sequence is CAWSLLTGAGNTLYF. The DNA read from the CDR3 is TGTGCCTGGAGTCTCCTCACAGGGGCTGGAAATACGCTCTAT.

In the case of this clone: The gene names here belong to mouse. Coverage ceases 1 residue before the CDR3 finishes, and the germline J gene fills in the end. V usage is TRBV1 and J usage is TRBJ2-1; D is perhaps TRBD1 or TRBD2 (5 bases each). The CDR3 covers 14 residues. Germline V gene data show CDR1 as NSQYPW and CDR2 as LRSPGD (reference sequence). V was cut by 2 bases and J by 1 base, with 6 bases left in between. This CDR3 is CTCSARDNYAEQFF. CDR3 DNA (partial): TGCACCTGCAGTGCAAGGGACAACTATGCTGAGCAGTTC. Using reference TRBV1 and TRBJ2-1 for the parts outside the CDR3, the full variable domain is VTLLEQNPRWRLVPRGQAVNLRCILKNSQYPWMSWYQQDLQKQLQWLFTLRSPGDKEVKSLPGADYLATRVTDTELRLQVANMSQGRTLYCTCSARDNYAEQFFGPGTRLTVL.

Of note for this clone: Gene names and germline match the mouse. The CDR3 extends 1 residue past the end of the read, so its final part is completed from the germline J gene. The chain recombines TRBV1 with TRBJ1-4, with D uncertain. The CDR3 is 12 amino acids. V gave up 3 bases and J gave up 4 bases, with 3 bases separating them. Germline V gives CDR1 NSQYPW, CDR2 LRSPGD (reference sequence). Incomplete CDR3 DNA: TGCACCTGCAGTGCGAGCAACGAAAGATTATTT. It translates to CTCSASNERLF. The CDR3 in its entirety is CTCSASNERLFF. Full variable domain (rest looked up from reference TRBV1 and TRBJ1-4): VTLLEQNPRWRLVPRGQAVNLRCILKNSQYPWMSWYQQDLQKQLQWLFTLRSPGDKEVKSLPGADYLATRVTDTELRLQVANMSQGRTLYCTCSASNERLFFGHGTKLSVL.

As to this clone: Gene names denote mouse genes. The read halts 1 residue ahead of the CDR3 end, with the missing end drawn from the germline J gene. The genes are TRBV29 and TRBJ1-6; D unresolved. TRBJ1-6 is an ORF, and what it does is uncertain. Germline CDR1 and CDR2: MSHET and SYDVDS. The length of the CDR3 is 15 residues. Trimming removed 3 bases at V and 0 bases at J, with 6 bases between. CDR3 DNA, as far as it was read: TGTGCTAGCAGTTTTGACAATTCCTATAATTCGCCCCTCTAC. This translates into CASSFDNSYNSPLY. The whole CDR3 protein reads CASSFDNSYNSPLYF.